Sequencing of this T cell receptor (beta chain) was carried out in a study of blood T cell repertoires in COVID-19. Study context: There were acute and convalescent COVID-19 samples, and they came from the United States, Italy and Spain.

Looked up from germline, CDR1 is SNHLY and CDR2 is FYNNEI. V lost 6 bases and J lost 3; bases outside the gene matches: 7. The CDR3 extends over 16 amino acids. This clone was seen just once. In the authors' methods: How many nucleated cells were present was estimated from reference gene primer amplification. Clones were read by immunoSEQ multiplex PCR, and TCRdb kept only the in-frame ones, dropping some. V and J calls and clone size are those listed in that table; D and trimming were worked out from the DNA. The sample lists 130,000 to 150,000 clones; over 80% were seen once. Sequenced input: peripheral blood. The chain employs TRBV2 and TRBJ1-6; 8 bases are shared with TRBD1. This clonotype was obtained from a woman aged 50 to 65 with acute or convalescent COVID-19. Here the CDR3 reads CASSVQDRDYNSPLHF. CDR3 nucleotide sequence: TGTGCCAGCAGCGTACAGGACAGGGACTATAATTCACCCCTCCACTTT.